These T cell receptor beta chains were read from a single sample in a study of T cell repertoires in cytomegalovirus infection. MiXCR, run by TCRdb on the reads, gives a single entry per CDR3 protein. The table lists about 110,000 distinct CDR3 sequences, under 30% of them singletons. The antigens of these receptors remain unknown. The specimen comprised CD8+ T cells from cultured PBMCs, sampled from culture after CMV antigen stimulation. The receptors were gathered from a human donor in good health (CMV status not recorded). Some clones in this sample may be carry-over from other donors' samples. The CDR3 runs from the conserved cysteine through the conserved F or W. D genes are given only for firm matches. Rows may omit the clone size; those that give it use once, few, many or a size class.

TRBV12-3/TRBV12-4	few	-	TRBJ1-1	TGTGCCAGCAGTTTATCGCCGGGGGGCTACACTGAAGCTTTCTTT	CASSLSPGGYTEAFF
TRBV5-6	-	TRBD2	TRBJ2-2	TGTGCCAGCAGCTTGGAAGGCCTAGCGGGCGGCACCGGGGAGCTGTTTTTT	CASSLEGLAGGTGELFF
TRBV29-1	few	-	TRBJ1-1	TGCAGCGTTTCCGGGGACTTGAACACTGAAGCTTTCTTT	CSVSGDLNTEAFF
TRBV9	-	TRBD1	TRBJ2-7	TGTGCCAGCAGCGTAGCCCCAGGGGGATCCTACGAGCAGTACTTC	CASSVAPGGSYEQYF
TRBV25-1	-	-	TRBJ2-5	TGTGCCAGCAGGAGAAACGTTCAAGAGACCCAGTACTTC	CASRRNVQETQYF
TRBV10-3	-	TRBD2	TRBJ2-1	TGTGCCATCTCGACGGGGAGGGGTGAGCAGTTCTTC	CAISTGRGEQFF
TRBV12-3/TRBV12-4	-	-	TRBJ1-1	TGTGCCAGCAGTTTGGCGGGTTTCAACACTGAAGCTTTCTTT	CASSLAGFNTEAFF
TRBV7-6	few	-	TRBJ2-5	TGTGCCAGCAGCGGGACACGGGAGGTATCAGAGACCCAGTACTTC	CASSGTREVSETQYF
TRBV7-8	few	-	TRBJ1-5	TGTGCCAGCAGCTTAGTGGGTCTTTTGAGCAATCAGCCCCAGCATTTT	CASSLVGLLSNQPQHF
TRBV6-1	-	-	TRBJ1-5	TGTGCCAGCAGTGAAGCTATGATGGTAATGAATCAGCCCCAGCATTTT	CASSEAMMVMNQPQHF
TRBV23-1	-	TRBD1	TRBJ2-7	TGCGCCAGCACCCCACCGACAGGGGGCCCAATCTTC	CASTPPTGGPIF
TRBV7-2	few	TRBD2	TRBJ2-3	TGTGCCAGCAGCTTAGTCGGGGGGGACACAGATACGCAGTATTTT	CASSLVGGDTDTQYF
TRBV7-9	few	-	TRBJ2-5	TGTGCCAGCAGGGCGACTATACAAGAGACCCAGTACTTC	CASRATIQETQYF
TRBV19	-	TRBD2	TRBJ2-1	TGTGCCAGTAGGCTAGCGGAAAACTCCTACAATGAGCAGTTCTTC	CASRLAENSYNEQFF
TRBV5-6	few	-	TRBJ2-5	TGTGCCAGCAGCCCACCCCTAGGGCCCGAGGAGACCCAGTACTTC	CASSPPLGPEETQYF
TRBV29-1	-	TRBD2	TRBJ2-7	TGCAGCGTTGTGGGGGGGGACTCCTACGAGCAGTACTTC	CSVVGGDSYEQYF
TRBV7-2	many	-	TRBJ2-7	TGTGCCAGCAGCCATGGACCGGGCCTTAATGTGTACGAGCAGTACTTC	CASSHGPGLNVYEQYF
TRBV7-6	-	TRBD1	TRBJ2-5	TGTGCCAGCAGCGCGACCGGGACAGGGAGTGGAGAGACCCAGTACTTC	CASSATGTGSGETQYF
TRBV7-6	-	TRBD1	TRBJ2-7	TGTGCCAGCAGCCGGAGAGGGACAGGCTCCTACGAGCAGTACTTC	CASSRRGTGSYEQYF
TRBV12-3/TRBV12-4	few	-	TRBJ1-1	TGTGCCAGCAACCTAGGGGGAGAAGGCACTGAAGCTTTCTTT	CASNLGGEGTEAFF
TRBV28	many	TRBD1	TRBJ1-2	TGTGCCAGCAGTTTTAGTTCAGGGGGCGATGGCTACACCTTC	CASSFSSGGDGYTF
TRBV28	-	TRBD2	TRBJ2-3	TGTGCCAGCGCCGAAACTAGCGGGGGAGTGACAGATACGCAGTATTTT	CASAETSGGVTDTQYF
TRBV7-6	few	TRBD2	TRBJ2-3	TGTGCCAGCAGCCCGACGGCTAGCGGGGGATCAGATACGCAGTATTTT	CASSPTASGGSDTQYF
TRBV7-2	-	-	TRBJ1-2	TGTGCCAGCAGCCCGAGGACTCAGGGCTACACCTTC	CASSPRTQGYTF
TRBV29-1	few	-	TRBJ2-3	TGCTCAGCGTTCCCAGGGTTCACAGATACGCAGTATTTT	CSAFPGFTDTQYF
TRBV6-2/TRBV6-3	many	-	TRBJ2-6	TGTGCCAGCAGTCCCACGGGGTCTGGGGCCAACGTCCTGACTTTC	CASSPTGSGANVLTF
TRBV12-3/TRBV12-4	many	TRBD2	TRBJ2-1	TGTGCCAGCAGGGATCTAGCGGGGGGGGGTACTGAGCAGTTCTTC	CASRDLAGGGTEQFF